This TCR beta chain was documented in a study of shared clonotypes between healthy human individuals. Naive CD8 cells, CD45RO-negative and positively selected for CCR7, excluded terminally differentiated effector memory CD45RA+ cells. Comments on this clone: Its antigen is not known.

Regarding the study as a whole: Blood alone was sampled, and tissue repertoires likely differ.

Trimming left V 7 bases short and J 4 bases short, with 24 bases between. CDR1 and CDR2 (germline): SGHDT, YYEEEE. The CDR3 length is 16 residues. The protocol was immunoSEQ multiplex PCR, while the TCRdb copy is restricted to in-frame clones and leaves out a portion. The data hold roughly 890,000 clones, with 80% to 95% observed a single time. Sample: naive CD8+ T cells sorted from blood. The source is a man aged 25-40 years in good health. The rearrangement joins TRBV5-6 to TRBJ2-7; D is possibly TRBD2 (6 bases). CDR3 nucleotide sequence: TGTGCCAGCCCGCTTTGGGACTTGGGTGCCGGTTACGAGCAGTACTTC. It translates to CASPLWDLGAGYEQYF.